The present entry profiles one T cell receptor (beta chain) with its context. The target antigen is unknown. Libraries were prepared by immunoSEQ multiplex PCR; TCRdb keeps only in-frame clonotypes and omits some of them. The sample has about 130,000 clones, 76% seen once. This sample was included in a study of cytotoxic CD8 clonotypes in ibrutinib-treated CLL. Whole-study results and caveats: Having risen at ibrutinib response, clonality had fallen back toward baseline by progression. Baseline clonality, higher than in age-matched healthy donors, tracked circulating CD8+ T-cell counts.

From germline, CDR1 is KGHSY and CDR2 FQNENV. Trimming removed 4 bases at V and 6 bases at J, with 18 bases between. The CDR3 is made up of 16 amino acids. The gene calls are TRBV16 and TRBJ2-2; D might be TRBD1 or TRBD2, each matching 6 bases. This sequence was found in a human donor with chronic lymphocytic leukemia. The specimen comprised PBMCs, sampled after 24 months of ibrutinib treatment. CDR3 sequence: CASSLPGAGRPGELFF. Here the CDR3 DNA reads TGTGCCAGCAGCCTCCCGGGGGCAGGCAGACCCGGGGAGCTGTTTTTT.